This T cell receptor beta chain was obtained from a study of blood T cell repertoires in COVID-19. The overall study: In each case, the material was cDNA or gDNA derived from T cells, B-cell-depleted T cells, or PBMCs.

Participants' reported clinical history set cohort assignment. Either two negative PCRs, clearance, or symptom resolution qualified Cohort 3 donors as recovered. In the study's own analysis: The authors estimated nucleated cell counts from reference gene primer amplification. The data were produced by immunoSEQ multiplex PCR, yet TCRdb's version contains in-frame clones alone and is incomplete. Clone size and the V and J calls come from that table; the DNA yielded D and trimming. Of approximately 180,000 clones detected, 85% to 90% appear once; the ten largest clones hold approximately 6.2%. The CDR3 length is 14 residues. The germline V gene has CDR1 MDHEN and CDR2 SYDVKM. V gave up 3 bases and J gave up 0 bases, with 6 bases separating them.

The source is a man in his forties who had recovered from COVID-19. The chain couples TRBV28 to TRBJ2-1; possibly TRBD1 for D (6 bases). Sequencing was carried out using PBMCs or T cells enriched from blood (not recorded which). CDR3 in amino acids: CASSLDSSYNEQFF. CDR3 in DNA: TGTGCCAGCAGTTTGGACAGCTCCTACAATGAGCAGTTCTTC.